Only a few counts were recorded for the clone carrying this T cell receptor beta chain. Antigen: not known. Addition of a universal primer site occurred through template switching, and cDNA carried unique molecular identifiers. Via MiXCR, TCRdb re-called the 5' RACE reads, giving one row per CDR3 protein. This sample has around 280,000 distinct CDR3 sequences; approximately 8% occur once, and the top ten carry about 2.1%. The CDR3 is 15 amino acids. The V and J ends lost 5 bases and 6 bases, in that order; junction bases with no gene match: 6. Germline assignment: CDR1 SGHRS and CDR2 YFSETQ. This entry comes from a study of identical twins. Whole-study findings and limits: It was out-of-frame TCR alpha sharing in monozygotic twins that models underestimated.

These data were likewise used in another study, on yellow fever vaccine responses in identical twins.

V gene TRBV5-1 combines with J gene TRBJ2-3; TRBD2 matches at 13 bases. Specimen: memory (CD45RO+) T cells sorted from blood. The receptor comes from a woman between 18 and 30 years old in good health. In DNA form, the CDR3 reads TGCGCCAGCAGAACCGGACTAGCGGGGGCGGATACGCAGTATTTT. Amino acids: CASRTGLAGADTQYF.